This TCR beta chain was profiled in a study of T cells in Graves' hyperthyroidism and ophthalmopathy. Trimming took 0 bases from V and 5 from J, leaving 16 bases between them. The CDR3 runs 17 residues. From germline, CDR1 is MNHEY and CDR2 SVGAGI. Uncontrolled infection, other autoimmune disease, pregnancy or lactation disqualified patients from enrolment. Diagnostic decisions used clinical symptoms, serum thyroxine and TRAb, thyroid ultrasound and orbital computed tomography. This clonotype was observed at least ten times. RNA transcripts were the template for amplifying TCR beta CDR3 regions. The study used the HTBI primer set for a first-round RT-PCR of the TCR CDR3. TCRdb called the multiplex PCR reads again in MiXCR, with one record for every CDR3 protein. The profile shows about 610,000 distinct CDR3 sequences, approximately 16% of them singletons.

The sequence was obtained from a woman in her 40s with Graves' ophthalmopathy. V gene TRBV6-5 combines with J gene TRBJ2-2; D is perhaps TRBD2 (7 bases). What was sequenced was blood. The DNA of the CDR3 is TGTGCCAGCAGTTACTCGAGTGGGGGGGCGTGGACCGGGGAGCTGTTTTTT. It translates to CASSYSSGGAWTGELFF.